Listed below are T cell receptor beta chains from one sample, sequenced in a study of blood T cell repertoires in COVID-19. Sequencing used immunoSEQ multiplex PCR; TCRdb keeps in-frame clones, though not all of them. The top ten hold 4.8% of the sample, which has about 56,000 clones, about two thirds seen once. Specimen: peripheral blood. Receptors originate from an older woman with COVID-19, enrolled during active disease. CDR3s include the opening cysteine and the closing phenylalanine or tryptophan. D genes are given only for firm matches. Rows may omit the clone size; those that give it use once, few, many or a size class.

d_gene: .; v_gene: TRBV2; abundance: few; j_gene: TRBJ2-1; CDR3aa: CASRSNYNEQFF; CDR3nt: TGTGCCAGCAGATCAAATTACAATGAGCAGTTCTTC
d_gene: .; v_gene: TRBV3-1/TRBV3-2; abundance: .; j_gene: TRBJ2-5; CDR3aa: CASSQDLAKTQYF; CDR3nt: TGTGCCAGCAGCCAAGATCTAGCGAAGACCCAGTACTTC
d_gene: .; v_gene: TRBV11-2; abundance: .; j_gene: TRBJ2-7; CDR3aa: CASSNTYEQYF; CDR3nt: TGTGCCAGCAGCAACACCTACGAGCAGTACTTC
d_gene: .; v_gene: TRBV10-3; abundance: .; j_gene: TRBJ1-1; CDR3aa: CAIVGEGVTEAFF; CDR3nt: TGTGCCATCGTTGGCGAGGGGGTCACTGAAGCTTTCTTT
d_gene: .; v_gene: TRBV5-4; abundance: .; j_gene: TRBJ1-1; CDR3aa: CASSLPRTGTEAFF; CDR3nt: TGTGCCAGCAGCTTGCCCCGGACGGGGACTGAAGCTTTCTTT
d_gene: TRBD1; v_gene: TRBV19; abundance: .; j_gene: TRBJ1-1; CDR3aa: CASTSTRGTGNTEAFF; CDR3nt: TGTGCCAGTACCTCGACAAGGGGGACAGGAAACACTGAAGCTTTCTTT
d_gene: TRBD1; v_gene: TRBV6-2/TRBV6-3; abundance: .; j_gene: TRBJ1-2; CDR3aa: CASSPDREGGYTF; CDR3nt: TGTGCCAGCAGCCCGGACAGGGAGGGCGGCTACACCTTC
d_gene: TRBD2; v_gene: TRBV5-1; abundance: .; j_gene: TRBJ2-5; CDR3aa: CASSASSGSRETQYF; CDR3nt: TGCGCCAGCAGCGCGAGTAGCGGGAGTCGGGAGACCCAGTACTTC
d_gene: .; v_gene: TRBV6-1; abundance: few; j_gene: TRBJ2-3; CDR3aa: CASSEGSQGRTDTQYF; CDR3nt: TGTGCCAGCAGTGAAGGTTCCCAGGGGCGGACAGATACGCAGTATTTT
d_gene: TRBD1; v_gene: TRBV19; abundance: .; j_gene: TRBJ1-1; CDR3aa: CASSTTGGRGTEAFF; CDR3nt: TGTGCCAGTAGTACTACAGGGGGAAGGGGCACTGAAGCTTTCTTT
d_gene: TRBD2; v_gene: TRBV7-2; abundance: .; j_gene: TRBJ2-3; CDR3aa: CASSVASGTTGNTQYF; CDR3nt: TGTGCCAGCAGCGTCGCTTCCGGGACTACCGGGAATACGCAGTATTTT
d_gene: TRBD1; v_gene: TRBV11-2; abundance: .; j_gene: TRBJ1-6; CDR3aa: CASSSRDRGNSPLHF; CDR3nt: TGTGCCAGCAGCTCCCGGGACAGGGGCAATTCACCCCTCCACTTT
d_gene: .; v_gene: TRBV15; abundance: .; j_gene: TRBJ1-2; CDR3aa: CATSRDQVGGAGYTF; CDR3nt: TGTGCCACCAGCAGAGATCAAGTTGGTGGGGCTGGCTACACCTTC
d_gene: .; v_gene: TRBV4-3; abundance: once; j_gene: TRBJ1-4; CDR3aa: CASSQGAGTAGNEKLFF; CDR3nt: TGCGCCAGCAGCCAAGGGGCCGGGACGGCGGGAAATGAAAAACTGTTTTTT
d_gene: TRBD1; v_gene: TRBV19; abundance: .; j_gene: TRBJ2-1; CDR3aa: CASLGQGYNEQFF; CDR3nt: TGTGCCAGCCTAGGACAGGGGTACAATGAGCAGTTCTTC
d_gene: TRBD2; v_gene: TRBV29-1; abundance: few; j_gene: TRBJ2-1; CDR3aa: CSVGLAGGSYNEQFF; CDR3nt: TGCAGCGTTGGACTAGCGGGGGGGTCCTACAATGAGCAGTTCTTC
d_gene: .; v_gene: TRBV3-1/TRBV3-2; abundance: .; j_gene: TRBJ2-3; CDR3aa: CASSQRGDRTLQYF; CDR3nt: TGTGCCAGCAGCCAACGCGGTGACAGGACCCTGCAGTATTTT
d_gene: .; v_gene: TRBV27; abundance: .; j_gene: TRBJ2-1; CDR3aa: CASSLSAGSLNEQFF; CDR3nt: TGTGCCAGCAGTTTATCGGCGGGCAGCTTAAATGAGCAGTTCTTC
d_gene: TRBD1; v_gene: TRBV12-5; abundance: .; j_gene: TRBJ2-7; CDR3aa: CASGSGQGAFYEQYF; CDR3nt: TGTGCTAGTGGTTCCGGACAGGGGGCGTTTTACGAGCAGTACTTC
d_gene: .; v_gene: TRBV6-2/TRBV6-3; abundance: .; j_gene: TRBJ1-2; CDR3aa: CASSPHKGYYGYTF; CDR3nt: TGTGCCAGCAGTCCCCACAAGGGGTACTATGGCTACACCTTC
d_gene: TRBD2; v_gene: TRBV14; abundance: once; j_gene: TRBJ2-1; CDR3aa: CASSQGTSFFNEQFF; CDR3nt: TGTGCCAGCAGCCAAGGGACTAGCTTTTTCAATGAGCAGTTCTTC
d_gene: TRBD2; v_gene: TRBV7-6; abundance: few; j_gene: TRBJ2-1; CDR3aa: CASSLVGSGRYNEQFF; CDR3nt: TGTGCCAGCAGCTTAGTTGGTAGCGGGAGGTACAATGAGCAGTTCTTC